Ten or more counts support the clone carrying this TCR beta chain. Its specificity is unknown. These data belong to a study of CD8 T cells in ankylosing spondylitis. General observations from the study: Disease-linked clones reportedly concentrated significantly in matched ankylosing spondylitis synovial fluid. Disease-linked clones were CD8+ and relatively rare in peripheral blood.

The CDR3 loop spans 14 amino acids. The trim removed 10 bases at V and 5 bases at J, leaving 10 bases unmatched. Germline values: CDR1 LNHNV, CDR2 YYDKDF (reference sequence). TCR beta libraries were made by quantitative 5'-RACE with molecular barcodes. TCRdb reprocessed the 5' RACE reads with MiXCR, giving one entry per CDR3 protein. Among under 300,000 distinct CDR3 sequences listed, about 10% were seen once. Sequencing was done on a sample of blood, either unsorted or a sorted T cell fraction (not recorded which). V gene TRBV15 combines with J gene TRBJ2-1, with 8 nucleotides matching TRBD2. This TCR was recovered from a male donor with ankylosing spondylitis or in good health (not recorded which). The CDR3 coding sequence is TGTGCCATCCGCCGCCAAGCGGGGGACAATGAGCAGTTCTTC. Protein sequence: CAIRRQAGDNEQFF. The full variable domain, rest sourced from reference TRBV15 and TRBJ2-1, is DAMVIQNPRYQVTQFGKPVTLSCSQTLNHNVMYWYQQKSSQAPKLLFHYYDKDFNNEADTPDNFQSRRPNTSFCFLDIRSPGLGDTAMYLCAIRRQAGDNEQFFGPGTRLTVL.